This TCR beta chain derives from a study of cytomegalovirus exposure and HLA in healthy donors. It was with 60 Vbeta and 13 Jbeta primers that the PCR ran. Only in-frame clones appear in the TCRdb table, and some are missing; sequencing was by immunoSEQ multiplex PCR. The table shows some 120,000 clones, with 9% to 10% occurring only once. Deletions cut 5 bases from V and 6 bases from J, with 22 bases between. This CDR3 comprises 16 residues. Germline V gene data show CDR1 as SGHAT and CDR2 as FQNNGV. The source material was PBMCs. The chain has TRBV11-2 and TRBJ1-1, with unresolved D. This TCR was recovered from a man aged 30 to 39 in good health and CMV-seronegative. The CDR3 DNA sequence: TGTGCCAGCAGCCCCCCCCGGACGGAGGCTTTATCTGAAGCTTTCTTT. Translating gives CASSPPRTEALSEAFF.